The 4 T cell receptor beta chains below all came from one sample that was sequenced in a study of cytomegalovirus exposure and HLA in healthy donors. It was with 60 Vbeta and 13 Jbeta primers that the PCR ran. Clones were read by immunoSEQ multiplex PCR, and TCRdb kept only the in-frame ones, dropping some. Its table records 60,000 to 75,000 clones. The sample was PBMCs. These receptors all come from a female donor in good health and CMV-seropositive.

The chain links TRBV18 to TRBJ2-7; D ambiguous. Germline CDR1 is KGHSH and CDR2 is LQKENI. This CDR3 has 13 amino acids. Deletions cut 3 bases from V and 0 bases from J, with 6 bases between. CDR3 sequence reads: CASSPRSSYEQYF. The CDR3 bases are TGTGCCAGCTCACCCAGATCCTCCTACGAGCAGTACTTC.

This chain joins TRBV28 and TRBJ2-7, with 11 bases lining up with TRBD2. This CDR3 has 14 residues. The germline V gene has CDR1 MDHEN and CDR2 SYDVKM. V lost 10 bases to trimming and J lost 6 bases; unmatched junction nucleotides: 11. Here the CDR3 reads CATRGSGRAAEQYF. For the CDR3, the DNA is TGTGCCACGAGAGGTAGCGGGAGGGCCGCCGAGCAGTACTTC.

CDR3 loop: CASSLGQGAYEQYF. The CDR3 DNA reads TGCGCCAGCAGCCTAGGACAGGGTGCCTACGAGCAGTACTTC. The V gene is TRBV4-3, the J gene TRBJ2-7; 8 nucleotides align to TRBD1. The germline V gene has CDR1 LGHNA and CDR2 YSLEER. Trimming took 4 bases from V and 2 from J; bases not matched to a gene: 4. The CDR3 runs 14 residues.

The chain links TRBV4-1 to TRBJ2-1; 14 nucleotides match TRBD2. Unmatched junction bases numbered 3, after V lost 4 bases and J lost 7 bases. Per germline, CDR1 MGHRA and CDR2 YSYEKL. There are 15 residues in the CDR3. CDR3 amino acids: CASSRGLAGGNEQFF. CDR3 nucleotides: TGCGCCAGCAGCCGCGGACTAGCGGGAGGAAATGAGCAGTTCTTC.